The 10 T cell receptor beta chains below come from one sample, sequenced in a study of blood T cell repertoires in COVID-19 (dated by TCRdb to the early 2020s). Library preparation used the immunoSEQ multiplex PCR assay. The table was pulled from immuneACCESS by TCRdb, which kept in-frame rearrangements only. Such tables lose some clones; where checked, under half of the loss comes from unresolved V genes, and the rest has no known cause. The sample table lists around 170,000 clones, approximately 90% of them with a count of one. Roughly 24% of the sample comes from the top ten. What was sequenced was peripheral blood. These receptors were taken from a man aged 60 to 69 with acute or convalescent COVID-19.

This chain joins TRBV19 and TRBJ1-1, with D maybe TRBD1 (5 bases). Per germline, CDR1 LNHDA and CDR2 SQIVND (reference sequence). CDR3 length: 13 residues. V was pared by 7 bases and J by 6 bases, with 15 bases between. For the CDR3, the DNA is TGTGCCAGTAAATTGCAGGGTGAACCTGAAGCTTTCTTT. Protein product: CASKLQGEPEAFF.

V usage is TRBV7-2 and J usage is TRBJ2-7; 10 positions agree with TRBD1. The ends lost 5 bases at V and 6 bases at J; junction bases unmatched: 4. The CDR3 is made up of 13 amino acids. In germline, CDR1 is SGHTA, CDR2 FQGNSA. CDR3 bases: TGTGCCAGCAGCCTCGACAGGGGGCGCGAGCAGTACTTC. It encodes CASSLDRGREQYF.

J is TRBJ1-2 and V is TRBV7-3; TRBD1 matches at 8 bases. Per germline, CDR1 SGHTA and CDR2 FQGTGA. The CDR3 has 16 amino acids. With V trimmed by 1 base and J by 4 bases, 8 bases remained unmatched. The CDR3, as DNA: TGTGCCAGCAGCTTAATAAGAAAGGACAGGGCCTATGGCTACACCTTC. This translates into CASSLIRKDRAYGYTF.

CDR3 protein: CASSLGPGLAGVGELFF. The CDR3 coding sequence is TGCGCCAGCAGCTTGGGCCCGGGACTAGCGGGAGTCGGGGAGCTGTTTTTT. The J gene is TRBJ2-2, the V gene TRBV5-1; 14 positions match TRBD2. Germline assignment: CDR1 SGHRS and CDR2 YFSETQ. The length of the CDR3 is 17 residues. V lost 0 bases and J lost 7; bases outside the gene matches: 5.

The J gene is TRBJ1-1, the V gene TRBV9; D not certain. Trimming shortened V by 0 bases and J by 5 bases, and 8 bases separated the two germline ends. This CDR3 region has 13 residues. The V gene's germline CDR1 is SGDLS and CDR2 YYNGEE. CDR3 coding DNA: TGTGCCAGCAGCGTAGATGAGAGGACTGAAGCTTTCTTT. As protein: CASSVDERTEAFF.

This chain's CDR3 is CASSPGVGRETQYF. The CDR3 DNA is TGTGCCAGCAGCCCGGGAGTGGGACGAGAGACCCAGTACTTC. This chain connects TRBV7-6 to TRBJ2-5, with D possibly matching TRBD2 (6 bases). From germline, CDR1 is SGHVS and CDR2 FNYEAQ. V lost 5 bases to trimming and J lost 4 bases, with 14 bases between them. The CDR3 is 14 amino acids.

The chain is built from TRBV18 and TRBJ1-5; 8 bases map to TRBD1. Germline V gene data show CDR1 as KGHSH and CDR2 as LQKENI. There are 15 residues in the CDR3. J gave up 5 bases and V 4 bases, and 7 bases lay outside the gene matches. The chain's CDR3 is CASSLGTGGYQPQHF. CDR3 bases: TGTGCCAGCTCACTTGGGACAGGAGGTTATCAGCCCCAGCATTTT.

The chain carries TRBV10-3 and TRBJ1-1; TRBD1 is a possible D gene (6 bases). The germline V and J ends were trimmed by 3 bases and 6 bases, with 8 bases remaining between them. Germline CDR1 reads ENHRY; CDR2 reads SYGVKD. The CDR3 loop spans 12 amino acids. The CDR3 is CAISESGAEAFF. The CDR3 region has the DNA TGTGCCATCAGTGAATCAGGGGCTGAAGCTTTCTTT.

This rearrangement joins TRBV18 to TRBJ1-2; 8 nucleotides align to TRBD1. With V trimmed by 5 bases and J by 8 bases, 7 bases remained unmatched. Germline assignment: CDR1 KGHSH and CDR2 LQKENI. CDR3 size: 13 residues. CDR3 sequence: CASSSQGARGYTF. In DNA form, the CDR3 reads TGTGCCAGCTCATCCCAGGGGGCGCGAGGCTACACCTTC.

This chain links TRBV25-1 with TRBJ1-2; D may be TRBD1 (6 bases). Germline CDR1 is MGHDK and CDR2 is SYGVNS. Between the trimmed V and J ends, which lost 2 bases and 0 bases, there was a span of 10 bases. This CDR3 comprises 15 residues. Here the CDR3 reads CASSEERTANYGYTF. The CDR3 nucleotides are TGTGCCAGCAGTGAAGAACGGACAGCTAACTATGGCTACACCTTC.